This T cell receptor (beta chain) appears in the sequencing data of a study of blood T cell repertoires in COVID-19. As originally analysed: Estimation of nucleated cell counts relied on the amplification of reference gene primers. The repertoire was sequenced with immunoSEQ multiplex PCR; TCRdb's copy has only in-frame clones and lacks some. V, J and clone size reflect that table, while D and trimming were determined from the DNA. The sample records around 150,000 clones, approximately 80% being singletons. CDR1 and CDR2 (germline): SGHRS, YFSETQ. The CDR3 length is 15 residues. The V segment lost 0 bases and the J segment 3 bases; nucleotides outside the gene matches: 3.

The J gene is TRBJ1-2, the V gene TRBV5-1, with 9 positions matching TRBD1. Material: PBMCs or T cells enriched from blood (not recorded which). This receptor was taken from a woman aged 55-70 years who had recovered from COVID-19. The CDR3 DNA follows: TGCGCCAGCAGCTTGGAACAGGGGGCCCACTATGGCTACACCTTC. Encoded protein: CASSLEQGAHYGYTF.